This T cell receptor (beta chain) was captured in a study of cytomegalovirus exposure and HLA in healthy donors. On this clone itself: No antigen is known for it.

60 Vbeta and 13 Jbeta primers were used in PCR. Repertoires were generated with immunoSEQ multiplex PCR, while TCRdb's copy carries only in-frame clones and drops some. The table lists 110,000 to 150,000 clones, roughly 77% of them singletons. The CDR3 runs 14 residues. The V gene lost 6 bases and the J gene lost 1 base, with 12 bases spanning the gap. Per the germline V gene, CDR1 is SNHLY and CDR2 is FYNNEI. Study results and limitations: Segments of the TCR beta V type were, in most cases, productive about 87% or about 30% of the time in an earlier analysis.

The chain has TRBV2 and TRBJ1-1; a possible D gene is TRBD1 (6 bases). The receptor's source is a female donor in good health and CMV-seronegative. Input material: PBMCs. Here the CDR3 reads CASRVGQANTEAFF. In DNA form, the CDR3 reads TGTGCCAGCAGGGTGGGACAAGCGAACACTGAAGCTTTCTTT.